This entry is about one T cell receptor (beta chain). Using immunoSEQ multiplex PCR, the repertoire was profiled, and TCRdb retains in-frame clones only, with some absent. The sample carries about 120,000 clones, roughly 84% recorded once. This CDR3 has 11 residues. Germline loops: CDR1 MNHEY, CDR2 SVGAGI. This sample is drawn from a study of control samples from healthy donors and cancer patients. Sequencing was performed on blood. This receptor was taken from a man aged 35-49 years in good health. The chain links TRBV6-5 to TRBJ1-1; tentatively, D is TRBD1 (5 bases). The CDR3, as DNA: TGTATGGGGCAAAGAAACACTGAAGCTTTCTTT. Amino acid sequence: CMGQRNTEAFF.